This T cell receptor (beta chain) emerged from a study of shared clonotypes between healthy human individuals. TCRdb keeps only in-frame clones here, not all; method: immunoSEQ multiplex PCR. Counted here are roughly 2.2 million clones, about nine tenths occurring once; the ten biggest clones make up roughly 0.34%. Germline CDR1 and CDR2: SEHNR and FQNEAQ (reference sequence). The CDR3 consists of 15 residues. Germline trimming cut 4 bases from V and 5 bases from J; bases unmatched to any gene: 7. The origin of this receptor is a man younger than 35 in good health. Some clones in this sample may be carry-over from other donors' samples. The specimen sequenced was naive CD4+ T cells from PBMCs. Documented subset: CD45RA+ positively selected. The chain joins TRBV7-9 to TRBJ2-5, with TRBD1 matching 10 bases. CDR3 nucleotide sequence: TGTGCCAGCAGCTCGACAGGGGGCGGGGAGGAGACCCAGTACTTC. It encodes CASSSTGGGEETQYF.